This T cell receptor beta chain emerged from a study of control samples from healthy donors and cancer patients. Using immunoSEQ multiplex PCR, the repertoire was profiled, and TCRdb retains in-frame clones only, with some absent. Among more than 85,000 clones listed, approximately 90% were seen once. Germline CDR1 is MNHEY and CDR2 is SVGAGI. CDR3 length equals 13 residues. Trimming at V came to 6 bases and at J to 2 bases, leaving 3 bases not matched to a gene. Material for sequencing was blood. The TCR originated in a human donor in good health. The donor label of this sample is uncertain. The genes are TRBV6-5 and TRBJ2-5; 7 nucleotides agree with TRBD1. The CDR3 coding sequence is TGTGCCAGCAGGGAGACAGGGCAAGAGACCCAGTACTTC. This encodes CASRETGQETQYF.